Shown below are 24 T cell receptor beta chains from a single sample sequenced in a study of blood T cell repertoires in COVID-19. Libraries were prepared by immunoSEQ multiplex PCR; TCRdb keeps only in-frame clonotypes and omits some of them. The sample records roughly 250,000 clones, 80% to 95% being singletons. Sequencing was carried out using PBMCs or T cells enriched from blood (not recorded which). The receptor set was obtained from a woman aged 18-35 years who had recovered from COVID-19.

CDR3 DNA sequence: TGCGCCAGCAGCACCCACGAGGGGGAAATCTATGGCTACACCTTC. This encodes CASSTHEGEIYGYTF. The chain is built from TRBV5-1 and TRBJ1-2, with D possibly matching TRBD1 (6 bases). Per germline, CDR1 SGHRS and CDR2 YFSETQ. With 4 bases removed from V and 4 bases from J, the gap between germline ends came to 17 bases. This CDR3 is built from 15 residues.

This rearrangement joins TRBV29-1 to TRBJ2-5, with 8 positions matching TRBD2. V lost 0 bases and J lost 5; bases outside the gene matches: 2. The CDR3 runs 13 residues. From germline, CDR1 is SQVTM and CDR2 ANQGSEA. CDR3 bases: TGCAGCGTTGAAGATCGCGGGGGGGAGACCCAGTACTTC. Protein sequence: CSVEDRGGETQYF.

V gene TRBV21-1 combines with J gene TRBJ1-1. TRBV21-1 is a pseudogene segment. The CDR3 extends over 14 amino acids. The CDR3 nucleotides read TGTGCCAGCAGCAAAGTCCGCGGCGGCACTGAAGCTTTCTTT. This codes for CASSKVRGGTEAFF.

The V call is TRBV4-2, the J call TRBJ1-1; possible D gene TRBD1, 5 bases. Trimming pared 3 bases from V and 1 base from J, leaving 12 bases between. Looked up from germline, CDR1 is LGHNA and CDR2 is YNFKEQ. This CDR3 region has 15 residues. The CDR3 spells CASSQHPQGNTEAFF. The CDR3 DNA reads TGTGCCAGCAGCCAGCACCCGCAGGGGAACACTGAAGCTTTCTTT.

The chain combines TRBV28 with TRBJ2-7; D call uncertain. Germline assignment: CDR1 MDHEN and CDR2 SYDVKM. This CDR3 has 14 amino acids. Trimming took 2 bases from V and 4 from J, leaving 12 bases between them. CDR3 DNA: TGTGCCAGCAGTTTAAGCCCAACCGGGTACGAGCAGTACTTC. It yields the protein CASSLSPTGYEQYF.

V usage is TRBV9 and J usage is TRBJ2-1; D perhaps matches TRBD2 (5 bases). The CDR3 loop spans 16 amino acids. V lost 1 base and J 8 bases, leaving 19 bases between the germline ends. The germline V gene encodes CDR1 SGDLS and CDR2 YYNGEE. Here the CDR3 DNA reads TGTGCCAGCAGCGTAAGCGAAGCGGAGGTGGGTGATGAGCAGTTCTTC. This sequence encodes CASSVSEAEVGDEQFF.

This chain connects TRBV7-9 to TRBJ1-1; a weak D match, TRBD1 (5 bases). The CDR3 loop spans 12 amino acids. Germline CDR1 SEHNR, CDR2 FQNEAQ (reference sequence). Between the trimmed V and J ends, which lost 8 bases and 6 bases, there was a span of 13 bases. The CDR3 is CASLSRGAEAFF. The CDR3 bases are TGTGCCAGCTTGTCACGGGGGGCTGAAGCTTTCTTT.

V is TRBV7-9 and J is TRBJ2-7; no clear D gene. This CDR3 contains 15 residues. V was clipped by 5 bases and J by 3 bases, with 17 bases between them. Germline loops: CDR1 SEHNR, CDR2 FQNEAQ (reference sequence). DNA of the CDR3: TGTGCCAGCAGCGGAGACGGCAGCTTAAGCTACGAGCAGTACTTC. As protein: CASSGDGSLSYEQYF.

This chain joins TRBV28 and TRBJ2-1; 14 nucleotides agree with TRBD2. The CDR3 runs to 15 residues. The germline V gene has CDR1 MDHEN and CDR2 SYDVKM. The V segment lost 2 bases and the J segment 8 bases; nucleotides outside the gene matches: 2. The DNA of the CDR3 is TGTGCCAGCAGTTTAAGGACTAGCGGGAGGCATGAGCAGTTCTTC. Translating it yields CASSLRTSGRHEQFF. The whole variable domain, remainder taken from reference TRBV28 and TRBJ2-1, is DVKVTQSSRYLVKRTGEKVFLECVQDMDHENMFWYRQDPGLGLRLIYFSYDVKMKEKGDIPEGYSVSREKKERFSLILESASTNQTSMYLCASSLRTSGRHEQFFGPGTRLTVL.

The chain is built from TRBV19 and TRBJ1-4; 8 positions match TRBD1. Germline loops: CDR1 LNHDA, CDR2 SQIVND (reference sequence). V lost 5 bases and J lost 0; bases outside the gene matches: 2. The CDR3 is made up of 15 amino acids. In DNA, the CDR3 is TGTGCCAGTAGTGTGGACAGGGCAACTAATGAAAAACTGTTTTTT. Residues: CASSVDRATNEKLFF.

The chain couples TRBV12-5 to TRBJ2-1; 7 nucleotides match TRBD2. V lost 1 base and J lost 7; bases outside the gene matches: 7. CDR1 LGHNT and CDR2 FRNRAP come from the germline V gene. This CDR3 has 15 amino acids. The CDR3 nucleotides read TGTGCTAGTGGTTTGGCGGGGGGTTTTCGGAATGAGCAGTTCTTC. Amino acid sequence: CASGLAGGFRNEQFF. Filled out from reference TRBV12-5 and TRBJ2-1, the complete variable domain reads DARVTQTPRHKVTEMGQEVTMRCQPILGHNTVFWYRQTMMQGLELLAYFRNRAPLDDSGMPKDRFSAEMPDATLATLKIQPSEPRDSAVYFCASGLAGGFRNEQFFGPGTRLTVL.

This clone has just one count. V and J are TRBV5-1 and TRBJ2-3; 9 bases fit TRBD1. The length of the CDR3 is 16 residues. V shed 4 bases, J shed 4 bases, and the junction held 10 bases outside the gene matches. In germline, CDR1 is SGHRS, CDR2 YFSETQ. The CDR3 region has the DNA TGCGCCAGCAGCCCCCGGGACAGGGACAACGCAGATACGCAGTATTTT. Its translation: CASSPRDRDNADTQYF.

This chain links TRBV7-3 with TRBJ2-2; D possibly corresponds to TRBD2 (5 bases). V lost 6 bases, J lost 8 bases, and 13 bases lay in between. Germline V gene sequence: CDR1 SGHTA, CDR2 FQGTGA. This CDR3 is 13 amino acids long. The CDR3 DNA follows: TGTGCCAGCAGTTATGGACGGGGAGGGGAGCTGTTTTTT. Translating gives CASSYGRGGELFF.

The J gene is TRBJ1-1, the V gene TRBV18, with D possibly TRBD1 on 5 matching bases. The germline gives CDR1 KGHSH, CDR2 LQKENI. This CDR3 contains 15 residues. Between the trimmed V and J ends, which lost 2 bases and 6 bases, there was a span of 16 bases. CDR3 nucleotides: TGTGCCAGCTCACCAAACGGGCCCACAGGACCTGAAGCTTTCTTT. It translates to CASSPNGPTGPEAFF.

The chain carries TRBV7-6 and TRBJ2-1, with 9 positions matching TRBD2. This CDR3 has 20 amino acids. The J segment lost 4 bases and the V segment lost 5 bases, leaving 21 bases of the junction unmatched. Germline V gives CDR1 SGHVS, CDR2 FNYEAQ. The CDR3 is CASSRKNTPRGGVTYNEQFF. Here the CDR3 DNA reads TGTGCCAGCAGCCGTAAAAATACTCCGCGGGGGGGCGTTACGTACAATGAGCAGTTCTTC. The entire variable domain, with the rest obtained from reference TRBV7-6 and TRBJ2-1, is as follows: GAGVSQSPRYKVTKRGQDVALRCDPISGHVSLYWYRQALGQGPEFLTYFNYEAQQDKSGLPNDRFSAERPEGSISTLTIQRTEQRDSAMYRCASSRKNTPRGGVTYNEQFFGPGTRLTVL.

The chain is built from TRBV6-5 and TRBJ1-1; tentative D call: TRBD1 (6 bases). The germline CDR1 and CDR2 sequences are MNHEY and SVGAGI. The CDR3 extends over 15 amino acids. Trimming took off 7 bases at V and 4 bases at J, with 19 bases between the two ends. The CDR3 region has the DNA TGTGCCAGCATTGGGCAGGGGCAATTTGGCACTGAAGCTTTCTTT. Its protein product is CASIGQGQFGTEAFF.

The chain uses TRBV2 and TRBJ1-1; D not resolved. Germline V gene lookup returns CDR1 SNHLY and CDR2 FYNNEI. The V gene lost 6 bases and the J gene lost 5 bases, with 13 bases spanning the gap. This CDR3 is built from 13 residues. CDR3 nucleotide sequence: TGTGCCAGCAGAGCAAAGCTCTTTACTGAAGCTTTCTTT. It yields the protein CASRAKLFTEAFF.

The chain recombines TRBV5-5 with TRBJ2-1; D remains unclear. V shed 4 bases and J shed 0 bases, with 5 bases lying between them. This CDR3 spans 13 amino acids. The germline V gene has CDR1 SGHKS and CDR2 YYEKEE (reference sequence). CDR3 amino acids: CASSPSSYNEQFF. The CDR3, as DNA: TGTGCCAGCAGCCCCAGCTCCTACAATGAGCAGTTCTTC. The complete variable domain, with remaining parts taken from reference TRBV5-5 and TRBJ2-1, reads DAGVTQSPTHLIKTRGQQVTLRCSPISGHKSVSWYQQVLGQGPQFIFQYYEKEERGRGNFPDRFSARQFPNYSSELNVNALLLGDSALYLCASSPSSYNEQFFGPGTRLTVL.

A single count supports this clone. The rearrangement joins TRBV27 to TRBJ1-4; perhaps TRBD1 as D (5 bases). V lost 5 bases to trimming and J lost 10 bases, with 20 bases between them. The CDR3 spans 15 residues. Germline values: CDR1 MNHEY, CDR2 SMNVEV (reference sequence). The CDR3 DNA follows: TGTGCCAGCAGTGCGGCCGATCCTCCCCAGGGAAAACTGTTTTTT. Protein product: CASSAADPPQGKLFF. The whole variable domain, remainder taken from reference TRBV27 and TRBJ1-4, is EAQVTQNPRYLITVTGKKLTVTCSQNMNHEYMSWYRQDPGLGLRQIYYSMNVEVTDKGDVPEGYKVSRKEKRNFPLILESPSPNQTSLYFCASSAADPPQGKLFFGSGTQLSVL.

Only one count was recorded for this clone. The genes are TRBV5-5 and TRBJ1-5; D remains ambiguous. Trimming cost V 1 base and J 3 bases, with 8 bases left between them. CDR1 SGHKS and CDR2 YYEKEE come from the germline V gene (reference sequence). The CDR3 is 14 residues long. CDR3 in amino acids: CASSLNQINQPQHF. The CDR3 DNA reads as TGTGCCAGCAGCTTGAACCAGATCAATCAGCCCCAGCATTTT.

The genes are TRBV28 and TRBJ2-5; 9 bases agree with TRBD1. The CDR3 runs to 13 residues. CDR1 is MDHEN and CDR2 is SYDVKM in the germline V gene. CDR3 amino acids: CSTSTGGQETQYF. The CDR3 nucleotides are TGTTCCACTTCGACAGGGGGCCAAGAGACCCAGTACTTC.

The chain joins TRBV27 to TRBJ1-6; 9 bases are shared with TRBD1. The CDR3 is made up of 16 amino acids. Germline lookup yields CDR1 MNHEY and CDR2 SMNVEV (reference sequence). The V gene end was trimmed by 5 bases and the J gene end by 9 bases; junction bases not matched to a gene: 11. The CDR3 reads CASSPHGGQGSSPLHF. The CDR3 bases are TGTGCCAGCAGTCCTCACGGGGGACAGGGAAGTTCACCCCTCCACTTT.

The rearrangement links TRBV11-2 to TRBJ2-7, with unresolved D. This CDR3 comprises 13 residues. Germline V gives CDR1 SGHAT, CDR2 FQNNGV. The V gene lost 5 bases and the J gene lost 3 bases, with 11 bases spanning the gap. The CDR3 DNA reads TGTGCCAGCAGCCTTAGCCCTGGCTACGAGCAGTACTTC. Translation gives CASSLSPGYEQYF.

The genes are TRBV3-1 (or the pseudogene TRBV3-2) and TRBJ1-1, with D uncertain. The length of the CDR3 is 11 residues. V dropped 7 bases and J dropped 11 bases, with 14 bases sitting between them. The germline V gene has CDR1 LGHDT and CDR2 YNNKEL (reference sequence). The CDR3 DNA follows: TGTGCCAGCACCTCAAATGGAGCGGCTTTCTTT. Translating gives CASTSNGAAFF.